This TCR beta chain was obtained from a study of cytomegalovirus exposure and HLA in healthy donors. Study-wide results and caveats: A later look showed TCR association rates differing by HLA locus, highest for DRB1 and lowest for HLA-C. Both high specificity and high sensitivity reportedly marked the classifier's diagnosis of cytomegalovirus status. In a later analysis, most CMV-associated TCR beta chains appeared HLA-restricted.

V lost 6 bases, J lost 0 bases, and 7 bases stayed unmatched. This CDR3 comprises 15 residues. In germline, CDR1 is MNHNS, CDR2 SASEGT. Concerning this clone itself: The antigen remains undetermined.

The PCR made use of 60 Vbeta and 13 Jbeta primers. Profiled with immunoSEQ multiplex PCR; TCRdb holds only in-frame clones, not every one. The sample has about 160,000 clones. V gene TRBV6-1 combines with J gene TRBJ2-7; TRBD2 matches at 8 bases. The TCR sequence derives from a young man in good health and CMV-seronegative. Material for sequencing was PBMCs. In nucleotides, the CDR3 is TGTGCCAGCAGCGCACTAGCGGAGGCCTCCTACGAGCAGTACTTC. It yields the protein CASSALAEASYEQYF.